This T cell receptor beta chain was captured in a study of T cell responses to AZD1222 COVID-19 vaccine. As for this clone: The antigen remains unidentified.

Libraries were prepared by immunoSEQ multiplex PCR; TCRdb keeps only in-frame clonotypes and omits some of them. This table has fewer than 150,000 clones, about 93% appearing once. General study points: Among spike-specific TCRs, nearly half reportedly target unmutated variant regions. Two doses of AZD1222 preceded a rise in Spike-specific TCR breadth and depth. Most donors were white British, females outnumbered males, and clonal diversity was possibly underestimated. Spike regions recognized by vaccine-associated CD4 TCRs spanned the protein, led by 160-218 and 743-854.

J lost 0 bases, V lost 0 bases, and 6 bases had no gene match. CDR3 length: 17 residues. Germline V gene data show CDR1 as LGHDT and CDR2 as YNNKEL (reference sequence). The sample in question was peripheral blood, obtained 28 days after the second AZD1222 dose. The sequence derives from an adult who received the AZD1222 COVID-19 vaccine. The V gene is TRBV3-1 (or the pseudogene TRBV3-2), the J gene TRBJ1-2; 8 bases are shared with TRBD1. The CDR3 bases are TGTGCCAGCAGCCAAGACAGGGGGCGGCTAACTAACTATGGCTACACCTTC. It codes for CASSQDRGRLTNYGYTF.